The 27 T cell receptor beta chains in this list originate from one sample, sequenced in a study of control samples from healthy donors and cancer patients. TCRdb's copy holds only in-frame clones and misses some; the assay was immunoSEQ multiplex PCR. The repertoire holds roughly 79,000 clones, with approximately 80% as singletons. The sequencing input was blood. These receptors all stem from a man in his fifties in good health.

The V call is TRBV6-5, the J call TRBJ1-4; TRBD1 matches 9 bases. CDR1 and CDR2 (germline): MNHEY, SVGAGI. Unmatched junction bases numbered 8, after V lost 2 bases and J lost 7 bases. This CDR3 is built from 16 residues. CDR3 DNA sequence: TGTGCCAGCAGTTACGATTCTGGGACAGGGATTGAAAAACTGTTTTTT. It yields the protein CASSYDSGTGIEKLFF.

This chain connects TRBV10-3 to TRBJ1-4; the D gene is possibly TRBD1 (6 bases). The CDR3 is 15 residues long. Trimming pared 2 bases from V and 10 bases from J, leaving 17 bases between. Germline V gene sequence: CDR1 ENHRY, CDR2 SYGVKD. The CDR3 here is CAISEQGMEEGKLFF. The DNA for the CDR3 is TGTGCCATCAGTGAGCAGGGGATGGAGGAGGGAAAACTGTTTTTT.

The rearrangement links TRBV28 to TRBJ1-2; D is uncertain. V was cut by 5 bases and J by 8 bases, with 12 bases left in between. Germline values: CDR1 MDHEN, CDR2 SYDVKM. This CDR3 has 12 residues. The CDR3: CASSPQSYGYTF. In nucleotides, the CDR3 is TGTGCCAGCAGTCCCCAGTCCTACGGCTACACCTTC.

This clone was found a few times. This sample also contains other DNA sequences that code for the same CDR3. The chain carries TRBV6-5 and TRBJ1-5; the D is unclear. Germline lookup yields CDR1 MNHEY and CDR2 SVGAGI. The germline V and J ends were trimmed by 0 bases and 5 bases, with 11 bases remaining between them. The CDR3 totals 15 residues. DNA for the CDR3: TGTGCCAGCAGTTACTCGTTCGGGAGTGATCAGCCCCAGCATTTT. Translation gives CASSYSFGSDQPQHF.

In DNA form, the CDR3 reads TGTGCCAGCAGTGAACACACCGGGGAGCTGTTTTTT. Translating it yields CASSEHTGELFF. The chain combines TRBV2 with TRBJ2-2; D gene ambiguous. This CDR3 comprises 12 residues. V lost 2 bases and J 3 bases, leaving 1 base between the germline ends. Germline CDR1 reads SNHLY; CDR2 reads FYNNEI.

This chain connects TRBV4-2 to TRBJ2-3, with TRBD1 identical over 7 bases. The CDR3 totals 19 residues. Germline CDR1 reads LGHNA; CDR2 reads YNFKEQ. The J segment lost 2 bases and the V segment lost 0 bases, leaving 14 bases of the junction unmatched. CDR3 DNA: TGTGCCAGCAGCCAAGATCGTCGGCCGGACAGGCCCTACACAGATACGCAGTATTTT. Protein: CASSQDRRPDRPYTDTQYF.

The chain recombines TRBV7-9 with TRBJ1-2, with 10 bases fitting TRBD1. CDR3 size: 16 residues. Germline CDR1 SEHNR, CDR2 FQNEAQ (reference sequence). V dropped 4 bases and J dropped 5; count of bases not matched to a gene: 10. CDR3 nucleotide sequence: TGTGCCAGCAGCTATGGACAGGGGGGCAGCGGGTATGGCTACACCTTC. Encoded protein: CASSYGQGGSGYGYTF.

This clone has just a few counts. The rearrangement joins TRBV30 to TRBJ1-6; a weak D match, TRBD1 (6 bases). CDR1 is GTSNPN, CDR2 SVGIG, per germline (reference sequence). Trimming cost V 8 bases and J 7 bases, with 18 bases left between them. There are 14 residues in the CDR3. DNA of the CDR3: TGTGCCGGTTGCCCCCCAGGGGACAATTCACCCCTCCACTTT. Its protein product is CAGCPPGDNSPLHF.

V is TRBV5-6 and J is TRBJ2-5; D assignment may be TRBD1 or TRBD2 (5 bases each). V gave up 5 bases and J gave up 1 base, with 12 bases separating them. The CDR3 is 14 amino acids. Germline-derived CDR1 and CDR2 are SGHDT and YYEEEE. The CDR3 is CASSFSGSQETQYF. For the CDR3, the DNA is TGTGCCAGCAGTTTTTCAGGGAGCCAAGAGACCCAGTACTTC.

The CDR3 sequence is CASSRDRVNQPQHF. The CDR3 DNA follows: TGTGCCAGCTCACGAGACAGGGTCAATCAGCCCCAGCATTTT. The V call is TRBV18, the J call TRBJ1-5; 7 bases line up with TRBD1. The germline gives CDR1 KGHSH, CDR2 LQKENI. Trimming removed 4 bases from V and 3 bases from J; junction bases left unmatched: 3. The length of the CDR3 is 14 residues. Full variable domain (outside the CDR3, taken from reference TRBV18 and TRBJ1-5): NAGVMQNPRHLVRRRGQEARLRCSPMKGHSHVYWYRQLPEEGLKFMVYLQKENIIDESGMPKERFSAEFPKEGPSILRIQQVVRGDSAAYFCASSRDRVNQPQHFGDGTRLSIL.

V is TRBV12-3 or TRBV12-4 and J is TRBJ1-5, with unresolved D. This CDR3 spans 12 amino acids. Between the trimmed V and J ends, which lost 2 bases and 9 bases, there was a span of 8 bases. CDR3 nucleotides: TGTGCCAGCAGTTTAAGGTACTGGCCCCAGCATTTT. It codes for CASSLRYWPQHF.

The chain has TRBV29-1 and TRBJ2-7; the D gene could be TRBD1 or TRBD2 (5 bases each). V was cut by 3 bases and J by 2 bases, with 11 bases left in between. Germline V CDR1 and CDR2: SQVTM, ANQGSEA. CDR3 length: 13 residues. The CDR3 DNA follows: TGCAGCGTTGATGGGGACGGAACCTACGAGCAGTACTTC. Amino acids: CSVDGDGTYEQYF.

This chain connects TRBV7-2 to TRBJ2-4, with D possibly being TRBD2 (7 bases). Trimming left V 1 base short and J 12 bases short, with 19 bases between. Looked up from germline, CDR1 is SGHTA and CDR2 is FQGNSA. The CDR3 loop spans 15 amino acids. The CDR3 nucleotides are TGTGCCAGCAGCTTAGATTCGGCGGCGGGGGCTTCTCAGTACTTC. Its protein is CASSLDSAAGASQYF.

This clone was counted between two and nine times. V gene TRBV27 combines with J gene TRBJ1-6, with D possibly matching TRBD1 (5 bases). This CDR3 region has 14 residues. The ends were cut back, 10 bases at V and 2 bases at J, with 12 bases in the middle. The germline V gene encodes CDR1 MNHEY and CDR2 SMNVEV (reference sequence). The CDR3 is CATWGGTYNSPLHF. In nucleotides, the CDR3 is TGTGCCACTTGGGGGGGAACCTATAATTCACCCCTCCACTTT.

This sequence joins TRBV13 and TRBJ2-1; 15 nucleotides align to TRBD2. CDR3 size: 16 residues. The germline V gene encodes CDR1 PRHDT and CDR2 FYEKMQ (reference sequence). Trimming took 4 bases from V and 9 from J; bases not matched to a gene: 7. The CDR3 protein is CASSSEGGLAGGEQFF. Here the CDR3 DNA reads TGTGCCAGCAGCTCCGAAGGGGGACTAGCGGGAGGTGAGCAGTTCTTC.

CDR3 bases: TGCGCCAGCAGCTTGGTGGACAGGGATACCTACGAGCAGTACTTC. It encodes CASSLVDRDTYEQYF. V is TRBV5-1 and J is TRBJ2-7, with TRBD1 identical over 8 bases. V lost 0 bases to trimming and J lost 2 bases; unmatched junction nucleotides: 4. The CDR3 contains 15 residues. Per the germline V gene, CDR1 is SGHRS and CDR2 is YFSETQ. The full variable domain, its missing parts supplied by reference TRBV5-1 and TRBJ2-7, is KAGVTQTPRYLIKTRGQQVTLSCSPISGHRSVSWYQQTPGQGLQFLFEYFSETQRNKGNFPGRFSGRQFSNSRSEMNVSTLELGDSALYLCASSLVDRDTYEQYFGPGTRLTVT.

The CDR3 coding sequence is TGTGCCAGTAGTATAGGGGGTCTTACCTACGAGCAGTACTTC. Amino acid sequence: CASSIGGLTYEQYF. The chain uses TRBV19 and TRBJ2-7, with D unresolved. Germline loops: CDR1 LNHDA, CDR2 SQIVND (reference sequence). Between the trimmed V and J ends, which lost 1 base and 2 bases, there was a span of 9 bases. The CDR3 totals 14 residues.

The chain combines TRBV19 with TRBJ1-2; a possible D gene is TRBD1 (5 bases). V was pared by 4 bases and J by 4 bases, with 22 bases between. CDR1 LNHDA and CDR2 SQIVND come from the germline V gene (reference sequence). The CDR3 contains 17 residues. The CDR3: CASSTPWGRTLVYGYTF. The CDR3 DNA reads as TGTGCCAGTAGTACACCTTGGGGGAGGACCCTTGTCTATGGCTACACCTTC.

The chain combines TRBV3-1 (or the pseudogene TRBV3-2) with TRBJ2-7, with a tentative D call TRBD1 (5 bases). Trimming took 1 base from V and 3 from J, leaving 10 bases between them. The CDR3 covers 14 residues. In germline, CDR1 is LGHDT, CDR2 YNNKEL (reference sequence). This CDR3 is CASSQGAGLYEQYF. CDR3 nucleotide sequence: TGTGCCAGCAGCCAAGGTGCAGGGCTCTACGAGCAGTACTTC.

V gene TRBV15 combines with J gene TRBJ2-7; D call uncertain. Trimming took off 8 bases at V and 4 bases at J, with 15 bases between the two ends. Germline CDR1 reads LNHNV; CDR2 reads YYDKDF (reference sequence). The CDR3 totals 13 residues. The CDR3 DNA sequence: TGTGCCACCCTTAGCACAGTGACGTACGAGCAGTACTTC. It is translated as CATLSTVTYEQYF.

The gene calls are TRBV4-1 and TRBJ2-5, with 9 bases fitting TRBD2. CDR1 MGHRA and CDR2 YSYEKL come from the germline V gene. Germline trimming cut 5 bases from V and 5 bases from J; bases unmatched to any gene: 6. This CDR3 region has 14 residues. The CDR3 loop reads CASSIGTSSETQYF. DNA of the CDR3: TGCGCCAGCAGCATTGGGACTAGCTCGGAGACCCAGTACTTC.

V usage is TRBV19 and J usage is TRBJ2-2, with 8 bases matching TRBD1. J gave up 4 bases and V 7 bases, and 8 bases lay outside the gene matches. In germline, CDR1 is LNHDA, CDR2 SQIVND (reference sequence). The CDR3 spans 15 residues. Written as DNA, the CDR3 is TGTGCCAGTATCCACACAGGGGGGACCACCGGGGAGCTGTTTTTT. Protein sequence: CASIHTGGTTGELFF.

V gene TRBV5-1 combines with J gene TRBJ2-7; D may be TRBD2 (6 bases). With 0 bases removed from V and 0 bases from J, the gap between germline ends came to 13 bases. The CDR3 extends over 16 amino acids. Germline CDR1 reads SGHRS; CDR2 reads YFSETQ. DNA of the CDR3: TGCGCCAGCAGCTTGGCCGGGCAGGACTACTCCTACGAGCAGTACTTC. As protein: CASSLAGQDYSYEQYF.

The chain couples TRBV2 to TRBJ2-7; maybe TRBD2 (6 bases). V lost 1 base, J lost 5 bases, and 18 bases lay in between. The germline CDR1 and CDR2 sequences are SNHLY and FYNNEI. The CDR3 is 16 residues long. CDR3 in DNA: TGTGCCAGCAGTGAAGTGGCTCGGGGGTTTTTGGACGAGCAGTACTTC. Protein sequence: CASSEVARGFLDEQYF.

DNA for the CDR3: TGTGCCAGTACTCCGGGACTAGCGGGAACCGGGGAGCTGTTTTTT. Translation: CASTPGLAGTGELFF. The V call is TRBV19, the J call TRBJ2-2; 13 bases map to TRBD2. J was trimmed by 5 bases and V by 7 bases; bases with no gene match: 4. Germline V gene data show CDR1 as LNHDA and CDR2 as SQIVND (reference sequence). The CDR3 loop spans 15 amino acids.

This chain connects TRBV7-2 to TRBJ1-2, with TRBD1 as a possible D gene (5 bases). The V and J ends lost 2 bases and 7 bases respectively, with 23 bases between them. This CDR3 has 17 amino acids. The germline V gene encodes CDR1 SGHTA and CDR2 FQGNSA. CDR3: CASSLTPPAGYFGGYTF. The DNA for the CDR3 is TGTGCCAGCAGCTTAACCCCTCCGGCAGGGTATTTTGGTGGCTACACCTTC.

This chain links TRBV20-1 with TRBJ1-5; D gene ambiguous. The CDR3 has 13 amino acids. Germline CDR1 DFQATT, CDR2 SNEGSKA (reference sequence). Trimming removed 6 bases from V and 3 bases from J, with 12 bases in between. The CDR3 region has the DNA TGCAGTGCCAGTCATGGACCCAATCAGCCCCAGCATTTT. Its protein product is CSASHGPNQPQHF.